The present TCR beta chain was sequenced within a study of blood T cell repertoires in COVID-19. Across the study: Sites across the United States, Italy and Spain contributed samples from acute and convalescent COVID-19. Sources were T cells, B-cell-depleted T cells, or PBMCs; the material itself was cDNA or gDNA.

In the original processing: Estimation of nucleated cell counts was performed using reference gene primer amplification. Sequencing used immunoSEQ multiplex PCR; TCRdb keeps in-frame clones, though not all of them. V, J and clone size are taken as reported in that table, and D and trimming were inferred from the DNA itself. The table records under 250,000 clones, about 81% of them present only once. Seattle cases were enrolled at active infection and followed longitudinally. CDR1 is MDHEN, CDR2 SYDVKM, per germline. CDR3 length: 15 amino acids. Trimming took off 5 bases at V and 4 bases at J, with 14 bases between the two ends.

Sequencing was carried out using peripheral blood. The TCR comes from a woman aged 70-85 years with COVID-19, enrolled during active disease. This chain joins TRBV28 and TRBJ1-4, with unresolved D. The CDR3 sequence: CASSPSGSYNEKLFF. Here the CDR3 DNA reads TGTGCCAGCAGTCCCTCCGGGTCTTATAATGAAAAACTGTTTTTT. Complete variable domain (other parts from reference TRBV28 and TRBJ1-4): DVKVTQSSRYLVKRTGEKVFLECVQDMDHENMFWYRQDPGLGLRLIYFSYDVKMKEKGDIPEGYSVSREKKERFSLILESASTNQTSMYLCASSPSGSYNEKLFFGSGTQLSVL.